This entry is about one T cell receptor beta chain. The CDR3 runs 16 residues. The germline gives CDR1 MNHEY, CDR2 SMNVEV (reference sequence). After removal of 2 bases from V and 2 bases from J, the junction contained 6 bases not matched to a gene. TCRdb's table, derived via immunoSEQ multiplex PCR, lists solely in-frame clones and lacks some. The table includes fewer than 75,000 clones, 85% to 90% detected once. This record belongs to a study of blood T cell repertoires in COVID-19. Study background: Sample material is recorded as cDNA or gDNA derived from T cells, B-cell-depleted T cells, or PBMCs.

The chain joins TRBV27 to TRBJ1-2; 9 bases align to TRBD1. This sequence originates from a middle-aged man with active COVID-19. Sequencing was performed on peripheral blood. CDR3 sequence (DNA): TGTGCCAGCAGTTTAAAAAAACAGGGGGCGAACTATGGCTACACCTTC. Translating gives CASSLKKQGANYGYTF.